This T cell receptor beta chain was sequenced in a study of T cell responses to AZD1222 COVID-19 vaccine. General observations from the study: None of the repertoires were sampled until the peak T cell response had passed. Compared with day 0, the breadth and depth of the Spike-specific TCR repertoire rose significantly after two doses of AZD1222. Baseline serology detected seropositivity in only six AZD1222 recipients. The sample set comprised mostly white British donors with more females, and clonal diversity was possibly underestimated.

Germline assignment: CDR1 LGHNA and CDR2 YNFKEQ. Trimming at V came to 0 bases and at J to 3 bases, leaving 6 bases not matched to a gene. This CDR3 has 16 residues. Clones were sequenced by immunoSEQ multiplex PCR, and TCRdb holds only the in-frame ones, with some missing. The sample includes 120,000 or so clones, about 92% seen only once; the top ten take roughly 4.4%. Remarks on this clone: Antigen: not known.

The source is an adult in good health. The material was peripheral blood, obtained on day 0 of MenACWY control vaccination. J is TRBJ2-7 and V is TRBV4-2, with 9 bases aligning to TRBD2. The CDR3: CASSQDLAGGYYEQYF. The CDR3 nucleotides are TGTGCCAGCAGCCAAGATCTCGCGGGAGGGTACTACGAGCAGTACTTC.